Listed here is a single T cell receptor beta chain. This sample stems from a study of patients and donors after allogeneic stem cell transplantation. The V and J ends lost 5 bases and 9 bases, in that order; junction bases with no gene match: 6. CDR1 is DFQATT and CDR2 is SNEGSKA in the germline V gene (reference sequence). The length of the CDR3 is 12 residues. TCRdb reprocessed the RT-PCR reads via MiXCR and lists one record per CDR3 protein. Of more than 850,000 distinct CDR3 sequences listed, approximately 19% are singletons. The genes are TRBV20-1 and TRBJ1-2, with 10 positions matching TRBD1. The sequenced material came from blood, either unsorted or a sorted T cell fraction (not recorded which). The sequence derives from a human donor who was either an allogeneic HSCT recipient or a stem cell or donor lymphocyte infusion donor (not recorded which). It is not recorded whose cells these are; they may come from a transplant donor. CDR3 sequence reads: CSASRTGGSYTF. CDR3 coding DNA: TGCAGTGCTTCGAGGACAGGGGGTAGCTACACCTTC.